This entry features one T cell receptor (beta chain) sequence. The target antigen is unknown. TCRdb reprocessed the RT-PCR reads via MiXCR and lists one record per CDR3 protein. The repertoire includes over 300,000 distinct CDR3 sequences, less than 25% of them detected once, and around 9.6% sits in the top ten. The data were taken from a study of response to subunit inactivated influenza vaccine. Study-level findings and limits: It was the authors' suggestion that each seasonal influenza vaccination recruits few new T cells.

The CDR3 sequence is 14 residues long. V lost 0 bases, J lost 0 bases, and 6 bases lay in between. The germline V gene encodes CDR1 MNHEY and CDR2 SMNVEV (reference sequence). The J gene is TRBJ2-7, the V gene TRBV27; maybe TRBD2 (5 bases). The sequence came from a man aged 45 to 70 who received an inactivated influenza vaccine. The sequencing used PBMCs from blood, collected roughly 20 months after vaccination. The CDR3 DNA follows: TGTGCCAGCAGTTTATCGACTAACTCCTACGAGCAGTACTTC. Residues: CASSLSTNSYEQYF.